This T cell receptor (beta chain) was obtained from a study of T-cell reconstitution after alpha-beta-depleted transplantation in children. Study conclusions and caveats: In patients about two months after transplant, alpha-beta T cells reportedly arose from several hundred expanded graft clones. Surviving recipient T cells and thymic progenitors underlay high day-60 TCRbeta diversity in some patients. From newly produced T cells came most of the T-cell counts and diversity one year after transplant.

Using unique molecular identifiers, the investigators prepared the TCRbeta library. Using its own MiXCR run on the PCR reads, TCRdb lists one record per CDR3 protein. The sample includes around 300,000 distinct CDR3 sequences, over 9.5% seen only once; the top ten take 7.5%. A note on this clonotype: As yet, its antigen is unknown.

This CDR3 has 15 residues. Trimming took 6 bases from V and 5 from J, leaving 19 bases between them. CDR1 and CDR2 from the germline V gene are SEHNR and FQNEAQ (reference sequence). The sequencing here drew on PBMCs, taken before TCRalphabeta/CD19-depleted stem cell transplant. This receptor was taken from a boy in the first two years of life with acute myeloid leukemia, due to receive a stem cell transplant. The chain recombines TRBV7-9 with TRBJ2-5, with a possible D match to TRBD1 (6 bases). CDR3 protein: CASRPPGHPSETQYF. CDR3 DNA sequence: TGTGCCAGCAGACCCCCGGGACACCCATCGGAGACCCAGTACTTC.